This TCR beta chain derives from a study of TIL therapy for anti-PD-1-resistant metastatic lung cancer. Study-level information: Tumors carried a median about 1.5 non-synonymous mutations per megabase.

The libraries were made with immunoSEQ v3. Survey-level samples got 1.5 million to 2.5 million read pairs; deep-level samples got about 5-6 million. Assay: immunoSEQ multiplex PCR; the TCRdb copy retains only in-frame clones and omits some. The sample consists of more than 12,000 clones, about 82% of them appearing once. Overall study findings and caveats: Patients were highly selected, enriched for treatment-naive, never-smoker and oncogene-addicted cases. Infused TIL clonotypes partially replaced the baseline blood repertoire, then decayed over months.

The V and J ends lost 0 bases and 0 bases respectively, with 7 bases between them. This CDR3 contains 14 residues. Germline V gene data show CDR1 as SGDLS and CDR2 as YYNGEE. Details on this clone: Its antigen is not identified.

The time point here: pre-treatment sample, taken before nivolumab and TIL therapy. The starting material was blood, obtained at baseline. The origin of this receptor is a person aged 25 to 80 with non-small cell lung cancer. The chain recombines TRBV9 with TRBJ2-7; D is undetermined. Written as DNA, the CDR3 is TGTGCCAGCAGCGTAGGACCGGACTCCTACGAGCAGTACTTC. Protein sequence: CASSVGPDSYEQYF.